Below are 10 T cell receptor beta chains sequenced from a single sample in a study of cytomegalovirus exposure and HLA in healthy donors. The PCR ran on 60 Vbeta and 13 Jbeta primers. The data were produced by immunoSEQ multiplex PCR, yet TCRdb's version contains in-frame clones alone and is incomplete. The table shows about 100,000 clones, with roughly 78% occurring only once. The material sequenced was PBMCs. The receptors derive from a woman aged 40 to 49 in good health and CMV-seronegative.

V is TRBV5-8 and J is TRBJ1-5; maybe TRBD1 (5 bases). This CDR3 is built from 13 residues. Germline V CDR1 and CDR2: SGHTS, YDEGEE. Trimming removed 6 bases at V and 7 bases at J, with 14 bases between. The CDR3 protein is CASTRTTRQPQHF. The DNA of the CDR3 is TGTGCCAGCACCAGGACAACAAGACAGCCCCAGCATTTT.

V and J are TRBV7-3 and TRBJ2-2; 10 nucleotides agree with TRBD2. V was clipped by 6 bases and J by 0 bases; unmatched bases: 4. The CDR3 spans 16 residues. CDR1 SGHTA and CDR2 FQGTGA come from the germline V gene. The CDR3 here is CASSRSGGANTGELFF. The CDR3 DNA sequence: TGTGCCAGCAGTCGCAGCGGGGGGGCGAACACCGGGGAGCTGTTTTTT.

The V and J genes are TRBV13 and TRBJ2-7; D is perhaps TRBD1 (8 bases). The length of the CDR3 is 16 residues. V was clipped by 3 bases and J by 3 bases, with 18 bases between them. Germline CDR1 and CDR2: PRHDT and FYEKMQ (reference sequence). CDR3: CASSLGGQGGFYEQYF. The CDR3 DNA reads TGTGCCAGCAGCTTGGGCGGACAGGGAGGGTTCTACGAGCAGTACTTC.

The chain carries TRBV7-6 and TRBJ2-7, with D perhaps TRBD1 (6 bases). From germline, CDR1 is SGHVS and CDR2 FNYEAQ. Deletions cut 5 bases from V and 3 bases from J, with 14 bases between. CDR3 length: 14 residues. The CDR3 here is CASSPQGPGYEQYF. The CDR3 DNA is TGTGCCAGCAGCCCTCAGGGGCCGGGCTACGAGCAGTACTTC.

The DNA of the CDR3 is TGTGCCAGCAGTTGGGACAGGGCTTACGAGCAGTACTTC. Protein sequence: CASSWDRAYEQYF. The rearrangement joins TRBV28 to TRBJ2-7; 9 bases are shared with TRBD1. The CDR3 contains 13 residues. V lost 4 bases and J lost 4; bases outside the gene matches: 2. CDR1 is MDHEN and CDR2 is SYDVKM in the germline V gene.

V gene TRBV2 combines with J gene TRBJ2-7, with 9 bases aligning to TRBD2. Germline CDR1 reads SNHLY; CDR2 reads FYNNEI. The CDR3 length is 13 residues. The CDR3 region has the DNA TGTGCAAGGGGGGGACTAGCAATGTCCGAGCAGTACTTC. Its protein is CARGGLAMSEQYF.

V usage is TRBV5-8 and J usage is TRBJ2-2; a weak D match, TRBD1 (6 bases). Germline assignment: CDR1 SGHTS and CDR2 YDEGEE. The CDR3 covers 15 residues. V was cut by 2 bases and J by 4 bases, with 12 bases left in between. This CDR3 is CASSFAGVVTGELFF. The CDR3 DNA is TGTGCCAGCAGCTTCGCAGGGGTGGTCACCGGGGAGCTGTTTTTT.

This clone was recorded a few times. The chain combines TRBV7-6 with TRBJ2-1, with 13 bases identical to TRBD2. The CDR3 covers 18 residues. Germline V gene data show CDR1 as SGHVS and CDR2 as FNYEAQ. Trimming took 4 bases from V and 10 from J; bases not matched to a gene: 16. This CDR3 is CASSSPRGRLAGGGEQFF. The DNA of the CDR3 is TGTGCCAGCAGCTCCCCCCGAGGGCGACTAGCGGGAGGAGGCGAGCAGTTCTTC.

V gene TRBV7-9 combines with J gene TRBJ2-7; TRBD1 is a possible D gene (6 bases). Germline CDR1 SEHNR, CDR2 FQNEAQ (reference sequence). The CDR3 totals 14 residues. V was clipped by 8 bases and J by 4 bases, with 18 bases between them. The CDR3 loop reads CASCRGPTPYEQYF. In DNA form, the CDR3 reads TGTGCCAGCTGCAGGGGCCCAACTCCTTACGAGCAGTACTTC.

The genes are TRBV2 and TRBJ1-2, with TRBD1 identical over 7 bases. Germline V gene data show CDR1 as SNHLY and CDR2 as FYNNEI. After removal of 11 bases from V and 1 base from J, the junction contained 4 bases not matched to a gene. This CDR3 has 12 residues. CDR3 sequence: CAGTGDNYGYTF. The CDR3 bases are TGTGCCGGAACAGGGGATAACTATGGCTACACCTTC.